This TCR beta chain was documented in a study of blood T cells in healthy people across ages. Study background: About one barcoded beta molecule per two T cells came from capture by template switching. Study-level results: Across the age range, TCR beta diversity per million T cells fell in a roughly linear way.

On this clonotype: Its antigen is not identified.

The second PCR ran about 6 to 12 cycles with a sample-barcoded 5' primer and J-beta primers. Individual samples furnished no less than 3 million CDR3-containing paired-end reads apiece. TCRdb fed the 5' RACE reads into MiXCR, producing one record per CDR3 protein. The sample lists around 520,000 distinct CDR3 sequences, 25% to 35% occurring once. The CDR3 consists of 12 residues. Germline loops: CDR1 DFQATT, CDR2 SNEGSKA (reference sequence). The V gene end was trimmed by 3 bases and the J gene end by 3 bases; junction bases not matched to a gene: 1. This sample was also put to use in a study of T cells of mothers and their children. From that study: The study recruited a few healthy Caucasian mothers and their six children as donors.

Specimen: blood. The clonotype comes from a boy younger than 10 in good health. The V gene is TRBV20-1, the J gene TRBJ2-5; 7 bases line up with TRBD2. The CDR3 protein is CSASRGEETQYF. CDR3 nucleotide sequence: TGCAGTGCTAGCCGGGGGGAAGAGACCCAGTACTTC.